One T cell receptor (beta chain) is described in this entry. Its antigen is still unknown. This specimen comes from a study of T cell responses to AZD1222 COVID-19 vaccine. Whole-study findings and limits: At study baseline, merely six AZD1222 recipients were seropositive.

The CDR3 totals 12 residues. Germline lookup yields CDR1 SGHRS and CDR2 YFSETQ. V gave up 2 bases and J gave up 7 bases, with 7 bases separating them. Here immunoSEQ multiplex PCR was the method, and the copy in TCRdb shows in-frame clones only, minus some. The sample shows about 66,000 clones, approximately 90% of them seen only once. This receptor was taken from an adult who received the MenACWY meningococcal vaccine as a control. Sequencing used peripheral blood, obtained 28 days after the second dose of the MenACWY control vaccine. The chain employs TRBV5-1 and TRBJ2-1; no definite D call. CDR3 sequence (DNA): TGCGCCAGCAGCTTAGGCGATAATGAGCAGTTCTTC. Protein product: CASSLGDNEQFF.